This T cell receptor beta chain was documented in a study of human T cells and chemical hapten exposure. The time point: patch test 3, about 24 weeks after DPC sensitization. Treatment denoted: therapeutic diphenylcyclopropenone sensitization with weekly scalp DPC. Prior to each patch test being applied, blood was drawn. TCRdb independently ran MiXCR on the RACE reads; one entry per CDR3 protein. The sample includes under 200,000 distinct CDR3 sequences, 25% to 30% seen only once; the top ten take around 2.3%. This clonotype was observed a few times. The germline V gene encodes CDR1 SGHAT and CDR2 FQNNGV. CDR3 length: 9 amino acids.

The chain joins TRBV11-2 to TRBJ2-1, with D perhaps assigned TRBD1 or TRBD2 (5 bases each). The material was whole blood, obtained in connection with sensitization to the hapten diphenylcyclopropenone (DPC). The clonotype originates from a woman younger than 35 with alopecia areata. Some clones in this sample may be carry-over from other donors' samples. The CDR3 nucleotides are TGTGCGGGGGACAATGAGCAGTTCTTC. Its translation: CAGDNEQFF.